This entry features one T cell receptor (beta chain) sequence. The antigen it binds to is not known. No per-base quality is available; no much larger clone lies one base away. This specimen belongs to a study of technical replicates of blood from a handful of donors (dated by TCRdb to 2016 to 2017). Library preparation used the immunoSEQ multiplex PCR assay. In its TCRdb copy, this immuneACCESS table keeps in-frame sequences only and misses some clones. Where compared with another copy, unresolved V genes explain less than half of these, and the others have no known cause. Here the sample has more than 65,000 clones; 90% to 95% occur a single time. The biggest ten clones account for around 0.43% of the sample. The receptor was derived from a human donor in good health. Sequencing was done on a sample of T cells isolated from PBMCs.

The nucleotide sequence is given as TGTGCCAGCAGCGTAGTGGGGACAACGAACACCGGGGAGCTGTTTTTT. It encodes CASSVVGTTNTGELFF. The chain links TRBV9 with TRBJ2-2; tentative D gene TRBD1, with 6 bases matching. V is reduced by 0 bases and J by 0 bases, leaving a spacing of 9 bases between them. The germline V gene encodes CDR1 SGDLS and CDR2 YYNGEE. The CDR3 runs 16 residues from the cysteine to the phenylalanine. Only the CDR3 part of the read is kept: 48 bases, read in frame from the first base.